The 30 T cell receptor beta chains listed next were all sequenced from one sample in a study of control samples from healthy donors and cancer patients. Clones were sequenced by immunoSEQ multiplex PCR, and TCRdb holds only the in-frame ones, with some missing. The sample consists of around 19,000 clones, around four fifths of them appearing once. Specimen: PBMCs. The receptors here all came from a woman in her 70s with lung cancer.

V is TRBV28 and J is TRBJ2-7, with D possibly called TRBD1 or TRBD2 (5 bases each). Germline V gene lookup returns CDR1 MDHEN and CDR2 SYDVKM. The CDR3 has 20 residues. Trimming pared 3 bases from V and 5 bases from J, leaving 32 bases between. In DNA, the CDR3 is TGTGCCAGCAGTTTTGTCGTACGAAGCTGGGGGTCCTCTGTCGTAGACGAGCAGTACTTC. It is translated as CASSFVVRSWGSSVVDEQYF.

The V call is TRBV4-3, the J call TRBJ2-1; TRBD2 aligns across 7 bases. Germline CDR1 LGHNA, CDR2 YSLEER. Losses at the gene ends were 0 bases for V and 7 bases for J; bases not matched to a gene: 6. The CDR3 consists of 15 residues. This chain's CDR3 is CASSQDLREWNEQFF. The CDR3 nucleotides read TGCGCCAGCAGCCAAGATCTGCGGGAGTGGAATGAGCAGTTCTTC.

The chain carries TRBV10-2 and TRBJ2-1; possible D gene TRBD2, 5 bases. CDR3 length: 13 residues. The germline V gene has CDR1 WSHSY and CDR2 SAAADI. V dropped 7 bases and J dropped 6 bases, with 13 bases sitting between them. CDR3: CASTQWAGNEQFF. Written as DNA, the CDR3 is TGCGCCAGCACTCAGTGGGCGGGCAATGAGCAGTTCTTC.

This sequence joins TRBV5-1 and TRBJ2-7, with 9 bases lining up with TRBD1. The CDR3 loop spans 15 amino acids. The germline V gene encodes CDR1 SGHRS and CDR2 YFSETQ. V shed 0 bases, J shed 5 bases, and the junction held 6 bases outside the gene matches. CDR3 residues: CASSLAGTGFNEQYF. CDR3 in DNA: TGCGCCAGCAGCTTGGCCGGGACAGGGTTCAACGAGCAGTACTTC.

This chain joins TRBV1 and TRBJ1-5; no check of the table's D call, TRBD1, against the DNA was made. TRBV1 is annotated as a pseudogene. The CDR3 length is 13 residues. CDR3 bases: TGCACCAGCAGCAGGGGTAGCAATCAGCCCCAGCATTTT. Amino acids: CTSSRGSNQPQHF.

A few counts support this clone. The chain employs TRBV6-4 and TRBJ1-6; D remains ambiguous. Germline loops: CDR1 MRHNA, CDR2 SNTAGT. The CDR3 consists of 16 residues. The germline V and J ends were trimmed by 0 bases and 0 bases, with 6 bases remaining between them. CDR3 protein: CASSDSGYSYNSPLHF. CDR3 DNA: TGTGCCAGCAGTGACTCGGGTTACTCCTATAATTCACCCCTCCACTTT.

The V call is TRBV30, the J call TRBJ2-7, with 9 bases fitting TRBD2. CDR1 and CDR2 from the germline V gene are GTSNPN and SVGIG (reference sequence). The J segment lost 2 bases and the V segment lost 5 bases, leaving 1 base of the junction unmatched. The CDR3 is made up of 12 amino acids. The CDR3: CAWAGGTYEQYF. The CDR3 coding sequence is TGTGCCTGGGCGGGGGGGACCTACGAGCAGTACTTC.

This rearrangement joins TRBV7-9 to TRBJ2-3; D tentatively reads TRBD1 or TRBD2 (5 bases each). Germline V CDR1 and CDR2: SEHNR, FQNEAQ (reference sequence). The V gene lost 6 bases and the J gene lost 1 base, with 14 bases spanning the gap. This CDR3 contains 15 residues. The CDR3 sequence: CASSLPSGRTDTQYF. The DNA of the CDR3 is TGTGCCAGCAGTCTCCCCTCGGGGCGCACAGATACGCAGTATTTT. The whole variable domain, remainder taken from reference TRBV7-9 and TRBJ2-3, is DTGVSQNPRHKITKRGQNVTFRCDPISEHNRLYWYRQTLGQGPEFLTYFQNEAQLEKSRLLSDRFSAERPKGSFSTLEIQRTEQGDSAMYLCASSLPSGRTDTQYFGPGTRLTVL.

The chain recombines TRBV25-1 with TRBJ1-1, with TRBD1 as a possible D gene (5 bases). Trimming left V 4 bases short and J 4 bases short, with 13 bases between. CDR1 and CDR2 from the germline V gene are MGHDK and SYGVNS. The CDR3 consists of 14 residues. The CDR3 region is CASSGGSGGTEAFF. Written as DNA, the CDR3 is TGTGCCAGCAGTGGGGGGTCGGGAGGCACTGAAGCTTTCTTT.

This clone was counted a few times. The gene calls are TRBV27 and TRBJ2-6; D may correspond to TRBD1 or TRBD2 (5 bases each). V lost 3 bases to trimming and J lost 0 bases, with 9 bases between them. The CDR3 is made up of 16 amino acids. Germline-derived CDR1 and CDR2 are MNHEY and SMNVEV (reference sequence). CDR3 residues: CASSFRGSSGANVLTF. The DNA of the CDR3 is TGTGCCAGCAGTTTTCGGGGCTCCTCTGGGGCCAACGTCCTGACTTTC.

V gene TRBV23-1 combines with J gene TRBJ2-7; D remains ambiguous. TRBV23-1 is reported as an ORF; its role is uncertain. CDR3 length: 16 residues. V dropped 10 bases and J dropped 4 bases, with 26 bases sitting between them. In DNA form, the CDR3 reads TGCGCCACACAGAGGCTGAGAGTCAAACTGAATTACGAGCAGTACTTC. Protein sequence: CATQRLRVKLNYEQYF.

The rearrangement links TRBV29-1 to TRBJ2-5, with D perhaps TRBD2 (5 bases). The CDR3 contains 17 residues. V dropped 2 bases and J dropped 2 bases, with 21 bases sitting between them. Germline CDR1 and CDR2: SQVTM and ANQGSEA. CDR3 residues: CSVEKLGLAGIQETQYF. In DNA form, the CDR3 reads TGCAGCGTTGAAAAGCTGGGTTTGGCCGGGATACAAGAGACCCAGTACTTC.

The V call is TRBV7-2, the J call TRBJ2-1; unclear D gene. V dropped 6 bases and J dropped 2 bases, with 11 bases sitting between them. Germline values: CDR1 SGHTA, CDR2 FQGNSA. CDR3 size: 14 residues. CDR3 sequence (DNA): TGTGCCAGCAGTTATGGGCCCACCTACAATGAGCAGTTCTTC. This sequence encodes CASSYGPTYNEQFF. Using reference TRBV7-2 and TRBJ2-1 for the parts outside the CDR3, the full variable domain is GAGVSQSPSNKVTEKGKDVELRCDPISGHTALYWYRQSLGQGLEFLIYFQGNSAPDKSGLPSDRFSAERTGGSVSTLTIQRTQQEDSAVYLCASSYGPTYNEQFFGPGTRLTVL.

The chain has TRBV6-5 and TRBJ1-3; possibly TRBD1 for D (5 bases). With 8 bases removed from V and 0 bases from J, the gap between germline ends came to 11 bases. The CDR3 covers 14 residues. From germline, CDR1 is MNHEY and CDR2 SVGAGI. The CDR3 DNA reads TGTGCCAGCCTTGGGGGATTCTCTGGAAACACCATATATTTT. Its translation is CASLGGFSGNTIYF.

About this clone: Sequence at one end of the junction differs from germline and may be a read error. This chain links TRBV28 with TRBJ1-1, with 9 nucleotides matching TRBD1. Germline values: CDR1 MDHEN, CDR2 SYDVKM. This CDR3 region has 13 residues. The DNA of the CDR3 is TGTGCCAGCAGTATATTCACGGGACAGGGTGTCCTCTTT. Translated: CASSIFTGQGVLF. The whole variable domain, remainder taken from reference TRBV28 and TRBJ1-1, is DVKVTQSSRYLVKRTGEKVFLECVQDMDHENMFWYRQDPGLGLRLIYFSYDVKMKEKGDIPEGYSVSREKKERFSLILESASTNQTSMYLCASSIFTGQGVLFGQGTRLTVV.

The chain joins TRBV10-2 to TRBJ2-1; D may correspond to TRBD1 or TRBD2 (7 bases each). Per germline, CDR1 WSHSY and CDR2 SAAADI. CDR3 length: 15 amino acids. V shed 3 bases and J shed 6 bases, with 15 bases lying between them. The CDR3 nucleotides are TGCGCCAGCAGTGATTGGGGGGAGGGGGCCAATGAGCAGTTCTTC. It is translated as CASSDWGEGANEQFF.

The chain couples TRBV19 to TRBJ1-2; TRBD1 aligns across 11 bases. Germline lookup yields CDR1 LNHDA and CDR2 SQIVND (reference sequence). The CDR3 runs to 15 residues. V was pared by 5 bases and J by 4 bases, with 6 bases of the junction left unmatched. CDR3 coding DNA: TGTGCCAGTAGTCCTCGGGGGACAGGGGGCTATGGCTACACCTTC. This gives the protein CASSPRGTGGYGYTF.

The chain recombines TRBV28 with TRBJ2-1; unclear D gene. The germline CDR1 and CDR2 sequences are MDHEN and SYDVKM. V was pared by 4 bases and J by 15 bases, with 16 bases between. The CDR3 is made up of 12 amino acids. The CDR3 here is CASSSPLEHSFF. The CDR3 nucleotides read TGTGCCAGCAGTTCCCCTCTAGAGCACTCGTTCTTC.

In its sample, this clone was seen once. J is TRBJ2-1 and V is TRBV6-2 or TRBV6-3; either TRBD1 or TRBD2 may supply D (8 bases each). The CDR3 totals 15 residues. CDR1 is MNHEY, CDR2 SVGEGT, per germline. Deletions cut 1 base from V and 8 bases from J, with 15 bases between. The CDR3 reads CASSYWTSRGHEQFF. DNA of the CDR3: TGTGCCAGCAGTTACTGGACTAGCAGGGGGCATGAGCAGTTCTTC.

V usage is TRBV11-2 and J usage is TRBJ1-1; D gene uncertain. Germline CDR1 reads SGHAT; CDR2 reads FQNNGV. V dropped 3 bases and J dropped 5 bases, with 7 bases sitting between them. The CDR3 is 12 amino acids. Written as DNA, the CDR3 is TGTGCCAGCAGCTTGTCGATAACTGAAGCTTTCTTT. Amino acid sequence: CASSLSITEAFF.

The CDR3 DNA is TGTGCCAGTAGTAAGGGGGGGACCTCCTACGAGCAGTACTTC. It encodes CASSKGGTSYEQYF. This chain links TRBV19 with TRBJ2-7; D perhaps matches TRBD2 (7 bases). Germline V gives CDR1 LNHDA, CDR2 SQIVND (reference sequence). Deletions cut 4 bases from V and 0 bases from J, with 10 bases between. This CDR3 comprises 14 residues.

This clone was picked up a small number of times. This chain uses TRBV7-8 with TRBJ1-1, with TRBD1 matching 9 bases. Trimming removed 6 bases from V and 4 bases from J; junction bases left unmatched: 3. This CDR3 has 13 residues. Per germline, CDR1 SGHVS and CDR2 FQNEAQ. The CDR3 sequence is CASRTGGGTEAFF. CDR3 sequence (DNA): TGTGCCAGCAGGACAGGGGGGGGCACTGAAGCTTTCTTT.

The chain uses TRBV5-6 and TRBJ2-7; 13 bases are shared with TRBD2. There are 16 residues in the CDR3. Per the germline V gene, CDR1 is SGHDT and CDR2 is YYEEEE. V lost 1 base and J lost 7; bases outside the gene matches: 8. The DNA for the CDR3 is TGTGCCAGCAGCTTGAAGGGGACTAGCGGGGCCTGGGAGCAGTACTTC. Translating gives CASSLKGTSGAWEQYF.

This clone appeared a few times. The chain recombines TRBV20-1 with TRBJ1-5, with 10 positions matching TRBD1. The CDR3 is 14 residues long. V shed 3 bases and J 2 bases; nucleotides not matched to a gene: 1. Germline CDR1 DFQATT, CDR2 SNEGSKA (reference sequence). For the CDR3, the DNA is TGCAGTGCTAGTGGGACAGGGGGCAATCAGCCCCAGCATTTT. Amino acid sequence: CSASGTGGNQPQHF.

The CDR3 bases are TGTGCCAGCAGTTCACCCGGGACAGGGAACACTGAAGCTTTCTTT. Its protein product is CASSSPGTGNTEAFF. The gene calls are TRBV6-5 and TRBJ1-1, with 8 positions matching TRBD1. This CDR3 is built from 15 residues. Losses at the gene ends were 4 bases for V and 1 base for J; bases not matched to a gene: 5. Looked up from germline, CDR1 is MNHEY and CDR2 is SVGAGI.

V gene TRBV7-8 combines with J gene TRBJ2-2; TRBD2 agrees at 11 bases. From germline, CDR1 is SGHVS and CDR2 FQNEAQ. The CDR3 contains 16 residues. After removal of 5 bases from V and 6 bases from J, the junction contained 8 bases not matched to a gene. CDR3 nucleotides: TGTGCCAGCAGCCTTTCTAGCGGGAGGCCAGCCGGGGAGCTGTTTTTT. Its translation is CASSLSSGRPAGELFF.

The gene calls are TRBV30 and TRBJ1-2, with 8 bases identical to TRBD1. Germline V CDR1 and CDR2: GTSNPN, SVGIG (reference sequence). The CDR3 has 18 residues. J was trimmed by 4 bases and V by 0 bases; bases with no gene match: 16. The CDR3 nucleotides are TGTGCCTGGAGTGTAATGTTCAGGGGGCTAAGGCGGGGCTATGGCTACACCTTC. As protein: CAWSVMFRGLRRGYGYTF.

The rearrangement links TRBV7-8 to TRBJ2-7; 9 nucleotides match TRBD2. Germline CDR1 reads SGHVS; CDR2 reads FQNEAQ. This CDR3 contains 15 residues. Trimming at V came to 6 bases and at J to 4 bases, leaving 10 bases not matched to a gene. CDR3 sequence (DNA): TGTGCCAGCAGTTCCCCGGGACTAGCCTTATACGAGCAGTACTTC. Translated: CASSSPGLALYEQYF.

The rearrangement uses TRBV2 and TRBJ1-1; TRBD1 is a possible D gene (6 bases). Trimming removed 3 bases from V and 0 bases from J, with 8 bases in between. The CDR3 length is 14 residues. Germline V CDR1 and CDR2: SNHLY, FYNNEI. CDR3: CASSEDSLNTEAFF. The CDR3, as DNA: TGTGCCAGCAGTGAGGACAGTTTGAACACTGAAGCTTTCTTT.

The chain couples TRBV28 to TRBJ2-3; tentatively, D is TRBD2 (6 bases). Looked up from germline, CDR1 is MDHEN and CDR2 is SYDVKM. This CDR3 spans 15 amino acids. V shed 1 base and J shed 1 base, with 9 bases lying between them. In DNA, the CDR3 is TGTGCCAGCAGTTTATTCGGGGAGGGCACAGATACGCAGTATTTT. This encodes CASSLFGEGTDTQYF.